This record looks at one T cell receptor (beta chain) sequence and its context. Its antigen is not known. Per germline, CDR1 LNHDA and CDR2 SQIVND (reference sequence). The CDR3 loop spans 18 amino acids. The ends were cut back, 3 bases at V and 0 bases at J, with 18 bases in the middle. The sample originates from a study of shared clonotypes between healthy human individuals. General study findings and limits: Clonotype sharing across donors was expected to vary with sequencing depth.

The repertoire was sequenced with immunoSEQ multiplex PCR; TCRdb's copy has only in-frame clones and lacks some. The sample has roughly 650,000 clones; 97% are singletons. Sequenced input: naive CD4+ T cells sorted from blood. Specified subset: CD45RA+ positively selected. The source is a woman in her twenties or thirties in good health. The rearrangement joins TRBV19 to TRBJ1-3; no clear D. CDR3 bases: TGTGCCAGTAGTATGGTGTCGGGGATTACTTACTCTGGAAACACCATATATTTT. Translation gives CASSMVSGITYSGNTIYF.